This section outlines one T cell receptor (beta chain) sequence together with its context. Since the CDR3 does not end with the conserved phenylalanine or tryptophan, this likely comes from a read error. Trimming shortened V by 8 bases and J by 5 bases, and 19 bases separated the two germline ends. The CDR3 runs to 13 residues. The germline gives CDR1 SQVTM, CDR2 ANQGSEA. RNA was extracted from bulk tissue without any cell sorting. This record comes from a study of tumor and adjacent non-tumor tissue in lung cancer. A modified ARM-PCR protocol with three rounds of nested PCR amplified TCRbeta. TCRdb reprocessed the multiplex PCR reads via MiXCR and lists one record per CDR3 protein. The sample carries 120,000 or so distinct CDR3 sequences, 66% recorded once.

What was sequenced was lung tumor tissue. The clonotype comes from a man aged 25 to 40 with non-small cell lung cancer. The rearrangement links TRBV29-1 to TRBJ2-7; D might be TRBD1 or TRBD2, each matching 5 bases. The CDR3 spells CSFWSGPRDEQYL. CDR3 bases: TGCAGCTTTTGGTCGGGGCCCCGGGACGAGCAGTACCTC.